This T cell receptor (beta chain) appears in the sequencing data of a study of T cell clonotyping in hematopoietic cell transplantation. On this clone: Antigen specificity is unknown.

Germline-derived CDR1 and CDR2 are LNHNV and YYDKDF (reference sequence). This CDR3 has 13 amino acids. The ends were cut back, 1 base at V and 7 bases at J, with 7 bases in the middle. Time point in this sample: recipient sample about 28 days before transplant, after cytoreduction. Whole-study results and caveats: Without cell sorting, CD4 versus CD8 contributions remain unresolved.

The method was immunoSEQ multiplex PCR; TCRdb's version includes in-frame clones alone and lacks a portion of them. The repertoire holds nearly 7,000 clones, approximately 86% seen once, with 3.5% to 4% in the top ten. The sequence was obtained from a man aged 25-45 years with acute myeloid leukemia. Some clones in this sample may be carry-over from other donors' samples. The chain employs TRBV15 and TRBJ1-4, with D uncertain. The source material was peripheral blood mononuclear cells, sampled before stem cell transplant. The CDR3 nucleotides read TGTGCCACCAGCAGAGTCCCCAGTGAAAAACTGTTTTTT. It yields the protein CATSRVPSEKLFF.